This T cell receptor beta chain comes out of a study of radiation and T cells in renal cell carcinoma (dated by TCRdb to the early 2020s). In the study overall: In total, approximately 55 samples, comprising roughly 25 tumors and approximately 27 peripheral blood samples, were subjected to TCR beta sequencing. The final blood draw was performed at 4 weeks after radiation, at the same time as nephrectomy. A total of about 4 million unique CDR3 nucleotide sequences, encoding 2.5 million to 3 million unique CDR3 amino acid sequences, were found across all 50 or so samples.

The immunoSEQ kit was used, according to the manufacturer's recommendations, to generate TCR beta libraries from genomic DNA. For library preparation, a first multiplex PCR was performed with proprietary primers, followed by a second PCR in which unique barcodes were added, and bead cleanups were performed after each round. A positive control reaction and a negative control reaction, both provided in the kit, were run with every batch of samples. The final libraries underwent checking on an Agilent 4200 TapeStation D1000 ScreenTape, volumetric pooling, and quantification by qPCR. An Illumina NextSeq500 fitted with a MidOutput 150-cycle cartridge performed the sequencing, running 156 Read1 cycles and 15 Index1 cycles with the kit's custom primers. The pooled library was loaded at 0.8 to 1 pM, and around 22% PhiX control was spiked in. The original methods were these. Vendor-processed data were analyzed in R, and a clonotype was defined as all T cells sharing the same CDR3 nucleotide sequence. In the clone abundance analyses, frequencies in each sample were normalized to that sample's 10,000 most abundant clones. Public T cell clones, which averaged fewer than five per sample, were excluded before analysis. An abundance difference of at least 32-fold between compartments was the criterion for calling clonotypes tumor-enriched or baseline blood-enriched. A beta-binomial differential abundance model was applied to find clonotypes that expanded or contracted between blood time points. Similarity between tumor and blood repertoires was quantified using the Baroni-Urbani and Buser coefficient, and groups were compared with two-tailed Wilcoxon tests in R. TCRdb limited this immuneACCESS table to in-frame rearrangements with V and J called. A share of clones is missing; checked studies link under half to unresolved V genes, and the rest is unexplained. From that table come the V and J calls and clone size; the DNA was used to work out D and trimming. The sample table contains about 170,000 clones; only one count was recorded for about 87% of them. The ten largest clonotypes hold about 11% of the sample.

This specimen's time point label, per the study, means: blood 4 weeks post-SBRT, at nephrectomy. The treatment or condition label of this sample denotes: 15 Gy SBRT to primary tumor, nephrectomy 4 weeks later. The samples were drawn from a clinical trial, where primary renal cell carcinomas were treated with 15 Gy of stereotactic body radiation therapy and then removed by nephrectomy 4 weeks afterward. To follow tumor-enriched clonotypes, serial peripheral blood was collected from radiation-treated patients at baseline and at 2 weeks and 4 weeks after SBRT. Every patient's renal cell carcinoma showed clear cell pathology. The QIAamp DNA Blood Mini Kit (Qiagen) was used to prepare genomic DNA for TCR sequencing. Only samples passing all quality control checks were included in the analyses. What the authors observed across the whole study: In blood, the top tumor clonotypes increased between baseline and 2 weeks post-radiation and then shrank by 4 weeks, which suggests that tumor-resident clones expanded only transiently. Because the trial had a single-armed design, the trial could not examine how radiation dose or scheduling affected the TCR repertoire. Dynamics of the blood repertoire were not tracked past 4 weeks after treatment. No pretreatment tumor biopsies were available, so the baseline intratumoral presence of clonotypes could not be determined.

On this clone itself: What antigen it recognizes has not been identified. No much larger clone exists at a distance of one base, and base qualities are not known.

Reading the germline V gene gives CDR1 MGHRA and CDR2 YSYEKL. The CDR3 numbers 16 residues from cysteine through phenylalanine. Here the CDR3 DNA is all that survives: 48 bases in frame from base 1. The germline ends are 11 bases apart after V is trimmed by 0 bases and J by 3 bases. Sequencing was performed on blood, taken from a patient whose treatment included radiotherapy and nephrectomy. This clonotype was sampled from a woman aged 45 to 65 with renal cell carcinoma. Recombination joined TRBV4-1 with TRBJ1-4, with no reliable assignment of the D segment. DNA sequence: TGCGCCAGCAGCCAAGATATGGGGAGTGCTAATGAAAAACTGTTTTTT. Its translation reads: CASSQDMGSANEKLFF.